This is a list of T cell receptor beta chains from one sample in a study of technical replicates of blood from several donors. The protocol was immunoSEQ multiplex PCR, while the TCRdb copy is restricted to in-frame clones and leaves out a portion. This repertoire shows some 80,000 clones, 95% to 97% found once; its top ten account for approximately 0.32%. The sample consisted of T cells isolated from PBMCs. The receptors originated from a human donor in good health. CDR3s include the opening cysteine and the closing phenylalanine or tryptophan. D genes are given only for firm matches. Not every row has a clone size; where given, it reads once, few, many or a size class.

j_call v_call d_call clone_size cdr3_aa cdr3_nt
TRBJ1-1 TRBV5-4 NA NA CASSLWPMRAFF TGTGCCAGCAGCTTGTGGCCTATGAGGGCTTTCTTT
TRBJ2-5 TRBV7-7 NA NA CASRATGTGQETQYF TGTGCCAGCAGAGCAACCGGGACTGGACAAGAGACCCAGTACTTC
TRBJ1-1 TRBV11-2 TRBD1 NA CASSLDQGARTEAFF TGTGCCAGCAGCTTAGATCAGGGGGCACGGACTGAAGCTTTCTTT
TRBJ1-4 TRBV19 NA NA CASSISGGGTNEKLFF TGTGCCAGTAGTATCTCTGGAGGAGGAACTAATGAAAAACTGTTTTTT
TRBJ1-5 TRBV7-9 TRBD1 NA CASSLTGGINQPQHF TGTGCCAGCAGCCTGACAGGGGGCATCAATCAGCCCCAGCATTTT
TRBJ2-3 TRBV9 TRBD2 NA CAPAGLAGVRDTDTQYF TGTGCCCCCGCTGGGCTAGCGGGAGTTCGGGACACAGATACGCAGTATTTT
TRBJ2-3 TRBV9 NA NA CASSVAAGSSTDTQYF TGTGCCAGCAGCGTAGCTGCGGGATCGAGCACAGATACGCAGTATTTT
TRBJ1-5 TRBV4-1 TRBD1 NA CASSQDGGQGGGGYQPQHF TGCGCCAGCAGCCAAGATGGGGGACAGGGTGGAGGGGGATATCAGCCCCAGCATTTT
TRBJ2-1 TRBV27 TRBD2 NA CASKRGLAGDGQFF TGTGCCAGCAAGAGAGGACTAGCGGGAGATGGGCAGTTCTTC
TRBJ1-4 TRBV11-2 NA once CASSQGIGTGNEKLFF TGTGCCAGCAGCCAGGGTATAGGAACGGGTAATGAAAAACTGTTTTTT
TRBJ2-7 TRBV27 TRBD2 NA CASSLVASGYEQYF TGTGCCAGCAGTTTAGTGGCTAGCGGCTACGAGCAGTACTTC
TRBJ2-7 TRBV7-8 TRBD1 NA CASSLRQGLYEQYF TGTGCCAGCAGCCTCCGACAGGGGCTGTACGAGCAGTACTTC
TRBJ1-1 TRBV5-5 TRBD1 NA CASSFRTGVSTEAFF TGTGCCAGCAGCTTTCGAACAGGGGTTTCGACTGAAGCTTTCTTT
TRBJ2-5 TRBV7-3 NA NA CASSLTAGETQYF TGTGCCAGCAGCTTAACAGCGGGAGAGACCCAGTACTTC
TRBJ1-1 TRBV6-4 NA NA CASSDPRGEAFF TGTGCCAGCAGTGACCCCAGGGGCGAAGCTTTCTTT
TRBJ2-1 TRBV11-2 NA NA CASSLRSPGTTDNEQFF TGTGCCAGCAGTTTAAGATCCCCCGGGACAACTGACAATGAGCAGTTCTTC
TRBJ1-5 TRBV19 NA NA CASSIQNRGPAQHF TGTGCCAGTAGTATTCAAAATAGAGGGCCAGCCCAGCATTTT
TRBJ1-5 TRBV19 NA NA CASSAGRLQPQHF TGTGCCAGTAGTGCAGGGAGGCTACAGCCCCAGCATTTT
TRBJ1-1 TRBV2 NA NA CANEVDTEAFF TGTGCCAACGAGGTTGACACTGAAGCTTTCTTT
TRBJ2-1 TRBV7-3 TRBD2 few CASSLATSGYNEQFF TGTGCCAGCAGCTTAGCGACTAGCGGATACAATGAGCAGTTCTTC
TRBJ1-5 TRBV28 TRBD1 once CASSQYRGPNSNQPQHF TGTGCCAGCAGTCAATACAGGGGACCCAATAGCAATCAGCCCCAGCATTTT
TRBJ2-3 TRBV5-4 NA NA CASRIGADTQYF TGTGCCAGCAGAATAGGGGCAGATACGCAGTATTTT
TRBJ2-3 TRBV6-5 NA NA CASRDYELSTDTQYF TGTGCCAGCAGAGACTACGAGCTTAGCACAGATACGCAGTATTTT
TRBJ2-7 TRBV6-1 NA few CASRIRDFTYEQYF TGTGCCAGCAGAATCCGGGACTTCACCTACGAGCAGTACTTC
TRBJ1-5 TRBV7-9 NA NA CASSGEGDQPQHF TGTGCCAGCAGCGGGGAAGGGGATCAGCCCCAGCATTTT
TRBJ2-7 TRBV9 NA NA CASSVDNSRGEQYF TGTGCCAGCAGCGTAGATAATTCTAGAGGCGAGCAGTACTTC
TRBJ2-2 TRBV11-2 NA NA CASSANPYGELFF TGTGCCAGCAGCGCAAACCCCTACGGGGAGCTGTTTTTT
TRBJ2-5 TRBV7-6 TRBD1 NA CASSLNVGTGTETQYF TGTGCCAGCAGCTTAAATGTAGGGACAGGGACGGAGACCCAGTACTTC
TRBJ2-7 TRBV9 TRBD1 NA CASSVDSGQVVNEQYF TGTGCCAGCAGCGTAGATTCGGGACAGGTCGTGAACGAGCAGTACTTC
TRBJ2-7 TRBV13 TRBD2 NA CASSLASGSTEQYF TGTGCCAGCAGCTTAGCTAGCGGGAGTACCGAGCAGTACTTC
TRBJ2-3 TRBV5-1 TRBD2 NA CASARAGTSSTDTQYF TGCGCCAGCGCCCGAGCGGGAACTTCTAGCACAGATACGCAGTATTTT